The 14 T cell receptor beta chains reported below all come from one sample, sequenced in a study of shared clonotypes between healthy human individuals. Here immunoSEQ multiplex PCR was the method, and the copy in TCRdb shows in-frame clones only, minus some. The top ten hold under 0.45% of the sample, which has 2 million to 2.5 million clones, approximately 95% seen once. What was sequenced was naive CD4+ T cells from PBMCs. Sample subset: CD45RA+ positively selected. These receptors came from a man between 18 and 29 years old in good health. Some clones in this sample may be carry-over from other donors' samples.

The rearrangement uses TRBV14 and TRBJ2-1, with 7 bases that match TRBD1. This CDR3 comprises 15 residues. In germline, CDR1 is SGHDN, CDR2 FVKESK. V gave up 4 bases and J gave up 6 bases; unmatched junction bases: 9. The CDR3 loop is CASSLYRGPSNEQFF. The CDR3 bases are TGTGCCAGCAGCCTCTATAGGGGGCCGTCCAATGAGCAGTTCTTC.

The chain is built from TRBV7-6 and TRBJ1-6, with D hard to call. The germline V and J ends were trimmed by 5 bases and 11 bases, with 16 bases remaining between them. Germline V gene data show CDR1 as SGHVS and CDR2 as FNYEAQ. This CDR3 is built from 14 residues. The CDR3 loop is CASSLNFGVPPLHF. CDR3 DNA sequence: TGTGCCAGCAGCCTAAATTTCGGGGTACCACCCCTCCACTTT. Full variable domain (remainder filled in from reference TRBV7-6 and TRBJ1-6): GAGVSQSPRYKVTKRGQDVALRCDPISGHVSLYWYRQALGQGPEFLTYFNYEAQQDKSGLPNDRFSAERPEGSISTLTIQRTEQRDSAMYRCASSLNFGVPPLHFGNGTRLTVT.

J is TRBJ2-7 and V is TRBV6-6; 7 nucleotides match TRBD1. CDR3 length: 14 residues. J was trimmed by 3 bases and V by 6 bases; bases with no gene match: 8. In germline, CDR1 is MNHNY, CDR2 SVGAGI (reference sequence). CDR3 nucleotides: TGTGCCAGCAGCCAGAGACAGGGTTTCTACGAGCAGTACTTC. This codes for CASSQRQGFYEQYF.

The CDR3 protein is CASSAGQGVNEQFF. CDR3 nucleotides: TGCGCCAGCAGCGCAGGACAGGGGGTGAATGAGCAGTTCTTC. V gene TRBV5-1 combines with J gene TRBJ2-1; 10 bases map to TRBD1. The V and J ends lost 4 bases and 7 bases, in that order; junction bases with no gene match: 5. The CDR3 runs to 14 residues. CDR1 SGHRS and CDR2 YFSETQ come from the germline V gene.

J is TRBJ2-7 and V is TRBV28, with unresolved D. The germline CDR1 and CDR2 sequences are MDHEN and SYDVKM. The length of the CDR3 is 14 residues. V dropped 2 bases and J dropped 2 bases, with 10 bases sitting between them. DNA of the CDR3: TGTGCCAGCAGTTTAACTGGGTTCCCCTACGAGCAGTACTTC. It is translated as CASSLTGFPYEQYF.

V and J are TRBV5-1 and TRBJ2-1; TRBD2 matches at 13 bases. The J segment lost 2 bases and the V segment lost 4 bases, leaving 9 bases of the junction unmatched. Germline V lookup: CDR1 SGHRS, CDR2 YFSETQ. The CDR3 covers 18 residues. For the CDR3, the DNA is TGCGCCAGCAGCCGAGGACTAGCGGGAGATAGCACCTACAATGAGCAGTTCTTC. This gives the protein CASSRGLAGDSTYNEQFF.

With respect to this clone: This specimen includes other DNA sequences encoding the same CDR3. The chain has TRBV19 and TRBJ2-1, with D possibly matching TRBD2 (6 bases). This CDR3 has 12 amino acids. Germline V lookup: CDR1 LNHDA, CDR2 SQIVND (reference sequence). V lost 3 bases, J lost 7 bases, and 7 bases lay in between. This chain's CDR3 is CASSIRGNEQFF. CDR3 nucleotides: TGTGCCAGTAGTATCCGGGGGAATGAGCAGTTCTTC.

The gene calls are TRBV5-3 and TRBJ2-7, with D unresolved. TRBV5-3 has ORF status, its function being uncertain. The CDR3 contains 14 residues. The ends were cut back, 5 bases at V and 6 bases at J, with 18 bases in the middle. The CDR3 spells CARSCESFPPEQYF. The CDR3, as DNA: TGTGCCAGAAGTTGCGAAAGCTTCCCCCCCGAGCAGTACTTC.

V usage is TRBV27 and J usage is TRBJ2-1; 14 bases map to TRBD2. Germline CDR1 and CDR2: MNHEY and SMNVEV (reference sequence). The CDR3 length is 14 residues. V trimming: 6 bases; J trimming: 10 bases; junction bases outside the gene matches: 5. The CDR3 nucleotides are TGTGCCAGCAGCCCCGGGACTAGCGGGAGAGAGCAGTTCTTC. Translating gives CASSPGTSGREQFF.

V gene TRBV4-3 combines with J gene TRBJ1-1, with D possibly TRBD1 on 6 matching bases. This CDR3 contains 14 residues. Trimming shortened V by 2 bases and J by 5 bases, and 12 bases separated the two germline ends. CDR1 is LGHNA and CDR2 is YSLEER in the germline V gene. The CDR3 protein is CASSQYTGLTEAFF. DNA for the CDR3: TGCGCCAGCAGCCAATACACAGGGCTGACTGAAGCTTTCTTT.

V and J are TRBV5-1 and TRBJ2-3; D remains ambiguous. Germline V lookup: CDR1 SGHRS, CDR2 YFSETQ. Trimming removed 3 bases at V and 2 bases at J, with 10 bases between. The CDR3 is 14 amino acids. The CDR3 loop is CASSYQRLTDTQYF. The CDR3 DNA reads TGCGCCAGCAGCTACCAGAGACTCACAGATACGCAGTATTTT.

The V and J genes are TRBV27 and TRBJ1-1; possibly TRBD1 for D (5 bases). Looked up from germline, CDR1 is MNHEY and CDR2 is SMNVEV (reference sequence). The germline V and J ends were trimmed by 4 bases and 1 base, with 10 bases remaining between them. CDR3 size: 14 residues. DNA for the CDR3: TGTGCCAGCAGTTCGTTCAGGGAGAACACTGAAGCTTTCTTT. This codes for CASSSFRENTEAFF.

This sequence joins TRBV28 and TRBJ2-3; D could derive from TRBD1 or TRBD2 (5 bases each). CDR1 is MDHEN, CDR2 SYDVKM, per germline. Trimming took off 8 bases at V and 3 bases at J, with 12 bases between the two ends. This CDR3 is built from 13 residues. The chain's CDR3 is CASGGVPTDTQYF. Here the CDR3 DNA reads TGTGCCAGCGGGGGAGTTCCTACAGATACGCAGTATTTT.

The chain couples TRBV28 to TRBJ1-1; 9 bases map to TRBD1. This CDR3 is built from 15 residues. Germline V gene lookup returns CDR1 MDHEN and CDR2 SYDVKM. V was pared by 2 bases and J by 4 bases, with 5 bases of the junction left unmatched. Written as DNA, the CDR3 is TGTGCCAGCAGTTTAGGACAGGGGTGGCGCACTGAAGCTTTCTTT. Its translation: CASSLGQGWRTEAFF.